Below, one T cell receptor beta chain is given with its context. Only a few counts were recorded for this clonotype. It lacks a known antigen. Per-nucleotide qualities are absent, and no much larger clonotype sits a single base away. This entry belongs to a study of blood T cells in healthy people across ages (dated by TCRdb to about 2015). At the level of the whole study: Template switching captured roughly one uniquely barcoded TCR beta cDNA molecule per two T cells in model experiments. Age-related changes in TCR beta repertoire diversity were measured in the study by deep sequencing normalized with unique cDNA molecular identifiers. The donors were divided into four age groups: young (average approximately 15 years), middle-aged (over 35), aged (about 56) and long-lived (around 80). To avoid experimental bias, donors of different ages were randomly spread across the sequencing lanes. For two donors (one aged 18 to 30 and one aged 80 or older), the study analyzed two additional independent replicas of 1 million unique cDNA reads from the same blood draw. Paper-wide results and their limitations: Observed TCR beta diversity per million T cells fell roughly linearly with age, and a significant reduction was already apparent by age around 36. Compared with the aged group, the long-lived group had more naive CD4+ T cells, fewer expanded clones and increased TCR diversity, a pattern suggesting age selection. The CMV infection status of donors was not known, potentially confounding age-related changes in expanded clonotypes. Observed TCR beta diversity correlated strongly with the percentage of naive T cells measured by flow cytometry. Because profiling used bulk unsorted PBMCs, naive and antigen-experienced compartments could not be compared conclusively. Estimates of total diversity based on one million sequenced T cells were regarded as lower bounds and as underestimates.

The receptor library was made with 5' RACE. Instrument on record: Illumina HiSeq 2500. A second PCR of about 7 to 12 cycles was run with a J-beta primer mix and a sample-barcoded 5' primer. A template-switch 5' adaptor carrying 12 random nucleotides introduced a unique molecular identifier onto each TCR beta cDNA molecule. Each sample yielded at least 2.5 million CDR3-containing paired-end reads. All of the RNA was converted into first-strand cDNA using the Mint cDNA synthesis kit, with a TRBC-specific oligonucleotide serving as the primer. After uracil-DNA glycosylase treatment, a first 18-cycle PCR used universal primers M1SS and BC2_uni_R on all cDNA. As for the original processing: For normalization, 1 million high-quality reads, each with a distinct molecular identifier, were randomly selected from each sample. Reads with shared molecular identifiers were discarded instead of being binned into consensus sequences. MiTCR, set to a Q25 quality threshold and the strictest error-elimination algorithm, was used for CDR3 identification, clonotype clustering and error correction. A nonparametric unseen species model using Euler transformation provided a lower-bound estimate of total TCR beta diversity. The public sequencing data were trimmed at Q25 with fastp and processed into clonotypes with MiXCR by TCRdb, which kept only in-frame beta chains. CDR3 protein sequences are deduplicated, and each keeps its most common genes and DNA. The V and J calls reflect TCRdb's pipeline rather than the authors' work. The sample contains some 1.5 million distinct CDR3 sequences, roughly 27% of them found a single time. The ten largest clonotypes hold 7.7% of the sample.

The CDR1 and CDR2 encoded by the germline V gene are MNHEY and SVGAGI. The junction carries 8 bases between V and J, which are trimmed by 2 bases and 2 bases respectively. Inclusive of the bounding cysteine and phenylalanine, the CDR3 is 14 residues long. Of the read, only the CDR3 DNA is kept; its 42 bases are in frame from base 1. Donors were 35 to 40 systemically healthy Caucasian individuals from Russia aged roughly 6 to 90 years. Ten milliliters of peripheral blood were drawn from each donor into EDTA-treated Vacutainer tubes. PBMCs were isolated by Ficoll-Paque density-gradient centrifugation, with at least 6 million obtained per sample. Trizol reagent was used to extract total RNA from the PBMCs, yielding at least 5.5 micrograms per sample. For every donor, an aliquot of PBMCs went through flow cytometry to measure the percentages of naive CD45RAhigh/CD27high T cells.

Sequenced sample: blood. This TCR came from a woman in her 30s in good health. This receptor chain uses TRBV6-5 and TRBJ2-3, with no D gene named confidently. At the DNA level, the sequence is TGTGCCAGCAGTTACGACTTGTCCACAGATACGCAGTATTTT. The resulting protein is CASSYDLSTDTQYF.